A selection of T cell receptor beta chains follows, all from one sample in a study of cytomegalovirus exposure and HLA in healthy donors. Clones were sequenced by immunoSEQ multiplex PCR, and TCRdb holds only the in-frame ones, with some missing. The data show around 120,000 clones, roughly four fifths seen once. Sequenced: PBMCs. These TCRs come from a girl aged 2 to 9 in good health and CMV-seronegative. Both conserved end residues are part of each CDR3. D genes are given only for firm matches. A row's size may be missing; if present it is once, few, many or a size class.

j_gene: TRBJ2-3
d_gene: .
v_gene: TRBV5-1
abundance: once
CDR3aa: CASSLRTGPDTQYF
CDR3nt: TGCGCCAGCAGCTTAAGAACAGGGCCAGATACGCAGTATTTT

j_gene: TRBJ2-7
d_gene: .
v_gene: TRBV29-1
abundance: .
CDR3aa: CSVEEETPYEQYF
CDR3nt: TGCAGCGTTGAAGAGGAGACTCCCTACGAGCAGTACTTC

j_gene: TRBJ2-7
d_gene: TRBD1
v_gene: TRBV2
abundance: few
CDR3aa: CASKGASTFYEQYF
CDR3nt: TGTGCCAGCAAGGGGGCTTCAACTTTCTACGAGCAGTACTTC

j_gene: TRBJ1-4
d_gene: .
v_gene: TRBV14
abundance: .
CDR3aa: CASSTRVGNEKLFF
CDR3nt: TGTGCCAGCAGCACCCGGGTCGGTAATGAAAAACTGTTTTTT

j_gene: TRBJ2-1
d_gene: TRBD2
v_gene: TRBV28
abundance: .
CDR3aa: CASSPGLAGGNEQFF
CDR3nt: TGTGCCAGCAGCCCGGGACTAGCGGGAGGCAATGAGCAGTTCTTC

j_gene: TRBJ2-2
d_gene: TRBD1
v_gene: TRBV19
abundance: once
CDR3aa: CASSIDRGRLTGELFF
CDR3nt: TGTGCCAGTAGTATCGACAGGGGGCGATTAACCGGGGAGCTGTTTTTT

j_gene: TRBJ2-7
d_gene: .
v_gene: TRBV5-1
abundance: .
CDR3aa: CASSLRSGRGYEQYF
CDR3nt: TGCGCCAGCAGCCTCCGTTCGGGCCGGGGCTACGAGCAGTACTTC

j_gene: TRBJ2-2
d_gene: .
v_gene: TRBV30
abundance: .
CDR3aa: CAWRRGGAANTGELFF
CDR3nt: TGTGCCTGGAGAAGGGGTGGGGCCGCGAACACCGGGGAGCTGTTTTTT

j_gene: TRBJ2-1
d_gene: .
v_gene: TRBV9
abundance: .
CDR3aa: CASSDDGREQFF
CDR3nt: TGTGCCAGCAGCGACGATGGCCGTGAGCAGTTCTTC

j_gene: TRBJ2-1
d_gene: TRBD2
v_gene: TRBV6-4
abundance: once
CDR3aa: CASSDSTSGGQFF
CDR3nt: TGTGCCAGCAGTGACTCAACAAGCGGGGGGCAGTTCTTC

j_gene: TRBJ2-7
d_gene: TRBD1
v_gene: TRBV6-5
abundance: .
CDR3aa: CASSYGTGMYEQYF
CDR3nt: TGTGCCAGCAGTTACGGGACAGGGATGTACGAGCAGTACTTC

j_gene: TRBJ1-1
d_gene: .
v_gene: TRBV11-3
abundance: .
CDR3aa: CASSLSGGTGGTEAFF
CDR3nt: TGTGCCAGCAGCTTGTCGGGAGGGACCGGAGGTACTGAAGCTTTCTTT

j_gene: TRBJ2-3
d_gene: .
v_gene: TRBV7-9
abundance: .
CDR3aa: CASSLVQATDTQYF
CDR3nt: TGTGCCAGCAGCCTGGTTCAGGCCACAGATACGCAGTATTTT

j_gene: TRBJ1-1
d_gene: TRBD1
v_gene: TRBV9
abundance: .
CDR3aa: CASSARLTGEAFF
CDR3nt: TGTGCCAGCAGCGCCCGCCTGACAGGGGAAGCTTTCTTT

j_gene: TRBJ2-3
d_gene: .
v_gene: TRBV7-9
abundance: .
CDR3aa: CASSQIATVTSSTDTQYF
CDR3nt: TGTGCCAGCAGCCAGATCGCGACAGTCACCTCTAGCACAGATACGCAGTATTTT

j_gene: TRBJ2-7
d_gene: TRBD2
v_gene: TRBV27
abundance: .
CDR3aa: CASRVGGAGGTSYEQYF
CDR3nt: TGTGCCAGCAGGGTCGGCGGGGCGGGAGGCACTTCCTACGAGCAGTACTTC

j_gene: TRBJ2-1
d_gene: TRBD2
v_gene: TRBV30
abundance: .
CDR3aa: CAWSRVGPSGSDEQFF
CDR3nt: TGTGCCTGGAGTAGGGTAGGGCCTAGCGGGAGTGATGAGCAGTTCTTC

j_gene: TRBJ2-7
d_gene: .
v_gene: TRBV28
abundance: .
CDR3aa: CASGGGQDYEQYF
CDR3nt: TGTGCCAGCGGGGGGGGACAGGACTACGAGCAGTACTTC

j_gene: TRBJ2-7
d_gene: .
v_gene: TRBV7-9
abundance: .
CDR3aa: CASSPSTGLLPYEQYF
CDR3nt: TGTGCCAGCAGCCCTAGTACGGGACTTCTCCCCTACGAGCAGTACTTC

j_gene: TRBJ2-7
d_gene: .
v_gene: TRBV5-1
abundance: .
CDR3aa: CASSLEGLPSYEQYF
CDR3nt: TGCGCCAGCAGCTTGGAGGGACTCCCCTCCTACGAGCAGTACTTC

j_gene: TRBJ2-3
d_gene: TRBD1
v_gene: TRBV7-8
abundance: .
CDR3aa: CASSSFDRGITDTQYF
CDR3nt: TGTGCCAGCAGTTCTTTCGACAGGGGGATAACAGATACGCAGTATTTT

j_gene: TRBJ1-2
d_gene: .
v_gene: TRBV11-2
abundance: .
CDR3aa: CASSLGRVELYGYTF
CDR3nt: TGTGCCAGCAGCTTGGGGAGGGTGGAACTCTATGGCTACACCTTC

j_gene: TRBJ2-5
d_gene: .
v_gene: TRBV12-2
abundance: once
CDR3aa: CASRLAGLAGGAQETQYF
CDR3nt: TGTGCAAGTCGCTTAGCGGGGTTAGCGGGGGGTGCACAAGAGACCCAGTACTTC

j_gene: TRBJ2-7
d_gene: TRBD2
v_gene: TRBV7-9
abundance: .
CDR3aa: CASSLVGRAYEQYF
CDR3nt: TGTGCCAGCAGCTTAGTCGGGAGGGCCTACGAGCAGTACTTC

j_gene: TRBJ1-2
d_gene: .
v_gene: TRBV27
abundance: .
CDR3aa: CASSLTPIVGRDGYTF
CDR3nt: TGTGCCAGCAGTTTAACCCCTATTGTAGGGCGGGATGGCTACACCTTC

j_gene: TRBJ2-7
d_gene: TRBD2
v_gene: TRBV4-2
abundance: once
CDR3aa: CASSLGSGSSYEQYF
CDR3nt: TGTGCCAGCAGCCTCGGTAGCGGGAGTTCCTACGAGCAGTACTTC

j_gene: TRBJ1-1
d_gene: .
v_gene: TRBV20-1
abundance: .
CDR3aa: CSARAGVRAFF
CDR3nt: TGCAGTGCTAGAGCCGGGGTGAGAGCTTTCTTT

j_gene: TRBJ2-5
d_gene: TRBD1
v_gene: TRBV19
abundance: .
CDR3aa: CATTGTGGLETQYF
CDR3nt: TGTGCCACCACCGGGACAGGGGGCTTGGAGACCCAGTACTTC

j_gene: TRBJ2-1
d_gene: TRBD2
v_gene: TRBV19
abundance: .
CDR3aa: CASTWREGRVNEQFF
CDR3nt: TGTGCCAGTACTTGGCGGGAGGGCCGGGTGAATGAGCAGTTCTTC

j_gene: TRBJ1-4
d_gene: .
v_gene: TRBV19
abundance: once
CDR3aa: CASSIGAGATNEKLFF
CDR3nt: TGTGCCAGTAGTATAGGGGCAGGTGCAACTAATGAAAAACTGTTTTTT

j_gene: TRBJ1-2
d_gene: .
v_gene: TRBV6-6
abundance: .
CDR3aa: CASTDYLYGYTF
CDR3nt: TGTGCCAGCACCGACTATCTCTATGGCTACACCTTC

j_gene: TRBJ2-5
d_gene: .
v_gene: TRBV5-8
abundance: .
CDR3aa: CASSLVALGETQYF
CDR3nt: TGTGCCAGCAGCTTGGTCGCCTTGGGCGAGACCCAGTACTTC

j_gene: TRBJ2-7
d_gene: TRBD1
v_gene: TRBV25-1
abundance: few
CDR3aa: CASSELGSQGAYEQYF
CDR3nt: TGTGCCAGCAGTGAATTAGGGTCACAGGGGGCCTACGAGCAGTACTTC

j_gene: TRBJ2-1
d_gene: .
v_gene: TRBV27
abundance: .
CDR3aa: CASNGRRDNEQFF
CDR3nt: TGTGCCAGCAACGGGAGAAGGGACAATGAGCAGTTCTTC

j_gene: TRBJ1-2
d_gene: .
v_gene: TRBV7-9
abundance: once
CDR3aa: CASSLVLASYGYIF
CDR3nt: TGTGCCAGCAGCTTAGTACTAGCAAGCTATGGCTACATCTTC

j_gene: TRBJ1-4
d_gene: TRBD1
v_gene: TRBV7-2
abundance: .
CDR3aa: CASSRDRRNEKLFF
CDR3nt: TGTGCCAGCAGCCGGGACAGGCGAAATGAAAAACTGTTTTTT

j_gene: TRBJ1-2
d_gene: TRBD1
v_gene: TRBV5-6
abundance: .
CDR3aa: CASSPAPAGGNYGYTF
CDR3nt: TGTGCCAGCAGCCCAGCTCCCGCAGGGGGCAACTATGGCTACACCTTC

j_gene: TRBJ2-2
d_gene: TRBD1
v_gene: TRBV5-1
abundance: .
CDR3aa: CASSKGQVQSGELFF
CDR3nt: TGCGCCAGCAGCAAGGGACAGGTGCAATCCGGGGAGCTGTTTTTT

j_gene: TRBJ1-1
d_gene: TRBD1
v_gene: TRBV18
abundance: few
CDR3aa: CASSPEAGGLSKTEAFF
CDR3nt: TGTGCCAGCTCACCAGAGGCAGGGGGCCTTTCAAAGACTGAAGCTTTCTTT

j_gene: TRBJ2-7
d_gene: .
v_gene: TRBV5-1
abundance: .
CDR3aa: CASSFGGGMSTYEQYF
CDR3nt: TGCGCCAGCAGCTTCGGAGGCGGGATGAGTACCTACGAGCAGTACTTC

j_gene: TRBJ2-5
d_gene: TRBD1
v_gene: TRBV6-6
abundance: .
CDR3aa: CASSQGQGPYQETQYF
CDR3nt: TGTGCCAGCAGCCAAGGACAGGGTCCGTACCAAGAGACCCAGTACTTC

j_gene: TRBJ2-3
d_gene: TRBD1
v_gene: TRBV5-5
abundance: once
CDR3aa: CASSRRTGGVDTQYF
CDR3nt: TGTGCCAGCAGCCGAAGGACAGGGGGCGTAGATACGCAGTATTTT

j_gene: TRBJ2-7
d_gene: .
v_gene: TRBV28
abundance: .
CDR3aa: CASSPRSPTIYEQYF
CDR3nt: TGTGCCAGCAGTCCAAGGTCCCCGACTATCTACGAGCAGTACTTC

j_gene: TRBJ1-1
d_gene: .
v_gene: TRBV10-3
abundance: .
CDR3aa: CAISEYEGVAFF
CDR3nt: TGTGCCATCAGTGAGTACGAAGGGGTAGCTTTCTTT

j_gene: TRBJ1-1
d_gene: .
v_gene: TRBV29-1
abundance: .
CDR3aa: CSVFLSGLTEAFF
CDR3nt: TGCAGCGTTTTCTTGTCAGGTTTGACTGAAGCTTTCTTT

j_gene: TRBJ2-1
d_gene: TRBD1
v_gene: TRBV15
abundance: .
CDR3aa: CATSRDPGQAYNEQFF
CDR3nt: TGTGCCACCAGCAGAGATCCCGGACAGGCCTACAATGAGCAGTTCTTC

j_gene: TRBJ1-5
d_gene: .
v_gene: TRBV2
abundance: .
CDR3aa: CASVAGQSNQPQHF
CDR3nt: TGTGCCAGCGTCGCCGGACAGAGTAATCAGCCCCAGCATTTT

j_gene: TRBJ2-1
d_gene: .
v_gene: TRBV5-1
abundance: once
CDR3aa: CASSFRGLGNEQFF
CDR3nt: TGCGCCAGCAGCTTCCGAGGCCTCGGGAATGAGCAGTTCTTC

j_gene: TRBJ2-7
d_gene: .
v_gene: TRBV5-1
abundance: .
CDR3aa: CASTFWQGSYEQYF
CDR3nt: TGCGCCAGCACCTTTTGGCAGGGATCCTACGAGCAGTACTTC

j_gene: TRBJ2-1
d_gene: .
v_gene: TRBV11-1
abundance: .
CDR3aa: CASSLVHGNNEQFF
CDR3nt: TGTGCCAGCAGCTTAGTTCACGGGAACAATGAGCAGTTCTTC

j_gene: TRBJ1-1
d_gene: .
v_gene: TRBV18
abundance: .
CDR3aa: CASSTAGGKTEAFF
CDR3nt: TGTGCCAGCTCAACGGCCGGGGGGAAAACTGAAGCTTTCTTT

j_gene: TRBJ2-1
d_gene: TRBD2
v_gene: TRBV6-4
abundance: few
CDR3aa: CASSDPTSGSGGEQFF
CDR3nt: TGTGCCAGCAGTGACCCCACTAGCGGGAGTGGGGGTGAGCAGTTCTTC